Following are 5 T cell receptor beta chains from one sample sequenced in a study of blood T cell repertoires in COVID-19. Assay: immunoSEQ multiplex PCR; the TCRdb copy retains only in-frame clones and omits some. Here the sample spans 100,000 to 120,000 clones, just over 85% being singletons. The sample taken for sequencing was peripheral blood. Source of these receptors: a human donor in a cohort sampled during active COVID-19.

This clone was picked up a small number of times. CDR3 region: CASRMTVNTGELFF. As DNA, the CDR3 is TGTGCCAGCCGGATGACAGTGAACACCGGGGAGCTGTTTTTT. The gene calls are TRBV2 and TRBJ2-2, with a possible D match to TRBD1 (5 bases). V dropped 8 bases and J dropped 1 base, with 11 bases sitting between them. The CDR3 has 14 amino acids. Germline assignment: CDR1 SNHLY and CDR2 FYNNEI.

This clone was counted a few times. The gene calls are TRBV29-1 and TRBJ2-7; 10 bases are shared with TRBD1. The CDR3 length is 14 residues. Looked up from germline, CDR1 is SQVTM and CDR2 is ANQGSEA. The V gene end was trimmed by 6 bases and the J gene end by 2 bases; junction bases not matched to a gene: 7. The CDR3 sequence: CSVAGQGSPYEQYF. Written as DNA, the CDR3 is TGCAGCGTCGCGGGACAGGGGAGCCCCTACGAGCAGTACTTC.

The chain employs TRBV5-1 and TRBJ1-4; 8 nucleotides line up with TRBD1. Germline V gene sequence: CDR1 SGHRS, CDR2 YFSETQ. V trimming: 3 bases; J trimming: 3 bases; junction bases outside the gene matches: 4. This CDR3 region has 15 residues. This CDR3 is CASSSGQGSNEKLFF. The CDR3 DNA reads TGCGCCAGCAGCTCAGGACAGGGCTCTAATGAAAAACTGTTTTTT.

The CDR3 loop is CASTRTGQGGDTEAFF. The CDR3 DNA is TGCGCCAGCACCCGAACGGGACAGGGGGGGGACACTGAAGCTTTCTTT. The V call is TRBV4-1, the J call TRBJ1-1; 11 bases are a match to TRBD1. Germline loops: CDR1 MGHRA, CDR2 YSYEKL. This CDR3 has 16 amino acids. With 7 bases clipped from V and 3 bases from J, the junction kept 10 bases outside the gene matches.

CDR3 residues: CASGPHREPTDTQYF. CDR3 bases: TGTGCTAGTGGACCCCACAGGGAGCCTACAGATACGCAGTATTTT. V gene TRBV12-5 combines with J gene TRBJ2-3, with D perhaps matching TRBD1 (6 bases). The V end was cut by 6 bases, the J end by 3 bases, with 16 bases between. Germline CDR1 LGHNT, CDR2 FRNRAP. The CDR3 runs to 15 residues. The complete variable domain, with remaining parts taken from reference TRBV12-5 and TRBJ2-3, reads DARVTQTPRHKVTEMGQEVTMRCQPILGHNTVFWYRQTMMQGLELLAYFRNRAPLDDSGMPKDRFSAEMPDATLATLKIQPSEPRDSAVYFCASGPHREPTDTQYFGPGTRLTVL.